One and the same sample provided the 10 T cell receptor beta chains below, sequenced in a study of cytomegalovirus exposure and HLA in healthy donors. Sequencing used immunoSEQ multiplex PCR; TCRdb keeps in-frame clones, though not all of them. The data contain some 200,000 clones, just over 90% of them singletons. Sequenced input: PBMCs. The receptor source for this set is a woman between 18 and 29 years old in good health and CMV-seronegative.

For the CDR3, the DNA is TGTGCCAGCAGGGACCCCGGGGGGGGGTACAATGAGCAGTTCTTC. Amino acids: CASRDPGGGYNEQFF. The chain is built from TRBV28 and TRBJ2-1; 8 bases fit TRBD2. The V segment lost 6 bases and the J segment 4 bases; nucleotides outside the gene matches: 8. CDR3 length: 15 residues. Germline CDR1 and CDR2: MDHEN and SYDVKM.

This chain uses TRBV27 with TRBJ2-3, with 7 bases identical to TRBD2. Germline assignment: CDR1 MNHEY and CDR2 SMNVEV (reference sequence). The junction had 10 bases not matched to a gene; V was cut back by 2 bases and J by 2 bases. The CDR3 contains 17 residues. CDR3 coding DNA: TGTGCCAGCAGTTTACCGAGAGAGGCGGGAGACACAGATACGCAGTATTTT. Its protein is CASSLPREAGDTDTQYF.

This chain uses TRBV29-1 with TRBJ1-1; 7 bases are shared with TRBD1. V was pared by 5 bases and J by 1 base, with 25 bases of the junction left unmatched. From germline, CDR1 is SQVTM and CDR2 ANQGSEA. The CDR3 is made up of 20 amino acids. The CDR3 protein is CSVLLRSGTAELRPNTEAFF. The CDR3 coding sequence is TGCAGCGTTCTACTACGCTCCGGGACAGCGGAACTTAGACCGAACACTGAAGCTTTCTTT.

The chain recombines TRBV7-3 with TRBJ2-5, with unresolved D. The germline V and J ends were trimmed by 5 bases and 4 bases, with 11 bases remaining between them. CDR1 and CDR2 from the germline V gene are SGHTA and FQGTGA. The CDR3 covers 13 residues. The CDR3 protein is CASSRSPGETQYF. The DNA of the CDR3 is TGTGCCAGCAGCCGTAGTCCTGGAGAGACCCAGTACTTC.

The chain joins TRBV6-6 to TRBJ2-7, with 7 bases aligning to TRBD2. J was trimmed by 3 bases and V by 8 bases; bases with no gene match: 4. Germline V lookup: CDR1 MNHNY, CDR2 SVGAGI (reference sequence). The CDR3 sequence is 12 residues long. The CDR3: CASLGLNYEQYF. CDR3 coding DNA: TGTGCCAGCTTGGGACTAAACTACGAGCAGTACTTC.

The rearrangement uses TRBV6-1 and TRBJ2-1; TRBD2 agrees at 11 bases. The CDR3 extends over 15 amino acids. With V trimmed by 8 bases and J by 6 bases, 9 bases remained unmatched. Germline V gene lookup returns CDR1 MNHNS and CDR2 SASEGT. The CDR3 loop reads CASSSLAGALNEQFF. CDR3 bases: TGTGCCAGCTCCTCACTAGCGGGAGCCCTCAATGAGCAGTTCTTC.

Only a few counts were recorded for this clone. V gene TRBV19 combines with J gene TRBJ2-7; D is perhaps TRBD1 (5 bases). The V gene's germline CDR1 is LNHDA and CDR2 SQIVND (reference sequence). V was clipped by 0 bases and J by 2 bases, with 17 bases between them. The CDR3 has 17 amino acids. CDR3 DNA sequence: TGTGCCAGTAGTATAGATCTGGCAGCAGGGCGACCCTACGAGCAGTACTTC. As protein: CASSIDLAAGRPYEQYF.

This chain connects TRBV27 to TRBJ1-3; no definite D call. Germline assignment: CDR1 MNHEY and CDR2 SMNVEV (reference sequence). This CDR3 has 14 residues. Trimming cost V 8 bases and J 0 bases, with 11 bases left between them. CDR3 nucleotides: TGTGCCAGCCGCCCGGGGTCCTCTGGAAACACCATATATTTT. Translated: CASRPGSSGNTIYF.

The chain has TRBV10-3 and TRBJ2-7; no definite D call. Looked up from germline, CDR1 is ENHRY and CDR2 is SYGVKD. This CDR3 contains 11 residues. Trimming removed 1 base at V and 6 bases at J, with 4 bases between. The CDR3 sequence is CAISEYREQYF. CDR3 sequence (DNA): TGTGCCATCAGTGAGTATCGCGAGCAGTACTTC.

The V and J genes are TRBV6-5 and TRBJ1-2; 8 positions match TRBD1. There are 13 residues in the CDR3. CDR1 is MNHEY, CDR2 SVGAGI, per germline. Unmatched junction bases numbered 8, after V lost 6 bases and J lost 8 bases. The CDR3 DNA reads TGTGCCAGCAGGAGATACAGGGGGGACGGCTACACCTTC. Its protein is CASRRYRGDGYTF.